The rows below give T cell receptor beta chains drawn from one sample of a study of blood T cell repertoires in COVID-19. Using immunoSEQ multiplex PCR, the repertoire was profiled, and TCRdb retains in-frame clones only, with some absent. The sample includes around 19,000 clones, about 86% seen only once; the top ten take approximately 11%. The sequencing input was peripheral blood. The receptors were gathered from a human donor in a cohort sampled during active COVID-19. Both conserved end residues are part of each CDR3. Fields, in order: D gene, V gene, clone size, J gene, CDR3 protein, CDR3 DNA. The D gene is left open where the match is weak. Not every row has a clone size; where given, it reads once, few, many or a size class.

>TRBD2|TRBV6-6|once|TRBJ2-3
CASKGLAGDRTDTQYF
TGTGCCAGCAAAGGACTAGCGGGAGATCGAACGGATACGCAGTATTTT
>TRBD1|TRBV27|few|TRBJ2-2
CASSSEPGQGPGELFF
TGTGCCAGCAGTTCTGAACCGGGACAGGGGCCCGGGGAGCTGTTTTTT
>.|TRBV27|.|TRBJ2-1
CASSGMVSGAYYNEQFF
TGTGCCAGCAGTGGAATGGTGAGCGGAGCGTACTACAATGAGCAGTTCTTC
>TRBD1|TRBV5-8|.|TRBJ1-1
CASSWGQGMNTEAFF
TGTGCCAGCAGCTGGGGACAGGGGATGAACACTGAAGCTTTCTTT
>.|TRBV18|.|TRBJ2-3
CASSPVLDTDTQYF
TGTGCCAGCTCACCGGTCCTGGACACTGATACGCAGTATTTT
>TRBD2|TRBV30|.|TRBJ2-1
CAWNGGDSLQFNEQFF
TGTGCCTGGAATGGGGGGGACTCACTCCAATTCAATGAGCAGTTCTTC
>.|TRBV6-6|.|TRBJ2-3
CASSPPGLVSTDTQYF
TGTGCCAGCAGCCCCCCGGGACTCGTCTCCACAGATACGCAGTATTTT
>.|TRBV3-1/TRBV3-2|.|TRBJ2-1
CASSPLTGAYNEQFF
TGTGCCAGCAGCCCCTTGACGGGAGCCTACAATGAGCAGTTCTTC
>.|TRBV6-5|.|TRBJ2-7
CASGRSYEQYF
TGTGCCAGCGGCCGCTCCTACGAGCAGTACTTC
>TRBD2|TRBV28|.|TRBJ2-5
CASSMGLAGVETQYF
TGTGCCAGCAGTATGGGACTAGCGGGAGTAGAGACCCAGTACTTC
>TRBD2|TRBV5-5|.|TRBJ2-1
CASSLEASGRIPYNEQFF
TGTGCCAGCAGCTTGGAGGCTAGCGGGAGAATCCCCTACAATGAGCAGTTCTTC
>TRBD2|TRBV11-2|once|TRBJ2-7
CASEGRGVSYEQYF
TGTGCCAGCGAGGGGCGGGGGGTCTCCTACGAGCAGTACTTC
>TRBD2|TRBV7-2|.|TRBJ2-3
CASSLGGSGVQDTQYF
TGTGCCAGCAGCTTAGGAGGTAGCGGGGTGCAAGATACGCAGTATTTT
>.|TRBV7-3|.|TRBJ1-3
CASSSTGQGQFGANTIYF
TGTGCCAGCAGCTCAACGGGACAAGGCCAATTTGGGGCGAACACCATATATTTT
>TRBD2|TRBV7-9|few|TRBJ2-7
CASSSGTRDEQYF
TGTGCCAGCAGCTCAGGGACTAGGGACGAGCAGTACTTC
>TRBD2|TRBV5-8|.|TRBJ2-3
CASSFGAGVGDTQYF
TGTGCCAGCAGCTTCGGAGCGGGAGTCGGAGATACGCAGTATTTT
>.|TRBV5-1|.|TRBJ1-1
CASSRSGENTEAFF
TGCGCCAGCAGCCGTTCAGGGGAAAACACTGAAGCTTTCTTT
>.|TRBV6-5|.|TRBJ1-1
CASSWRGDSGDTEAFF
TGTGCCAGCAGTTGGCGTGGTGACAGCGGGGACACTGAAGCTTTCTTT
>.|TRBV3-1/TRBV3-2|few|TRBJ2-7
CASSQSLGNLEQYF
TGTGCCAGCAGCCAAAGCCTCGGGAACCTCGAGCAGTACTTC
>.|TRBV7-9|.|TRBJ2-1
CASSPLSGQGNEQFF
TGTGCCAGCAGCCCACTGTCCGGACAAGGGAATGAGCAGTTCTTC
>.|TRBV3-1/TRBV3-2|.|TRBJ1-4
CASSPISTGFATNEKLFF
TGTGCCAGCAGCCCCATCAGTACAGGGTTCGCAACTAATGAAAAACTGTTTTTT
>TRBD1|TRBV27|.|TRBJ1-1
CASSLFRTGQGYTEAFF
TGTGCCAGCAGTTTATTTCGGACCGGACAGGGGTACACTGAAGCTTTCTTT
>TRBD1|TRBV6-4|.|TRBJ2-2
CASSRDREAGELFF
TGTGCCAGCAGCCGGGACAGGGAAGCCGGGGAGCTGTTTTTT
>.|TRBV11-2|few|TRBJ1-6
CASSLNRAGSPLHF
TGTGCCAGCAGCTTAAACAGGGCCGGTTCACCCCTCCACTTT
>.|TRBV6-5|.|TRBJ1-1
CASIIGPLSAEAFF
TGTGCCAGCATAATTGGTCCCTTGAGCGCTGAAGCTTTCTTT
>.|TRBV6-1|.|TRBJ2-7
CASSEHKLRYEQYF
TGTGCCAGCAGTGAACACAAGCTCAGGTACGAGCAGTACTTC
>TRBD2|TRBV3-1/TRBV3-2|.|TRBJ2-1
CASSQGLAGVNEQFF
TGTGCCAGCAGCCAAGGACTAGCGGGAGTTAATGAGCAGTTCTTC
>TRBD1|TRBV2|once|TRBJ1-4
CASKGQLSNEKLFF
TGTGCCAGCAAGGGACAGCTCAGTAATGAAAAACTGTTTTTT
>.|TRBV6-4|few|TRBJ1-6
CASSGTPDDSPLHF
TGTGCCAGCAGTGGAACTCCTGATGATTCACCCCTCCACTTT
>.|TRBV21-1|.|TRBJ2-7
CASSPRAYTYEQYF
TGTGCCAGCAGCCCGCGGGCATATACCTACGAGCAGTACTTC
>.|TRBV19|.|TRBJ2-5
CASSIKQQETQYF
TGTGCCAGTAGTATAAAACAGCAAGAGACCCAGTACTTC